Below, 11 T cell receptor beta chains from the same sample are listed, as sequenced in a study of regulatory T cells in long-lasting Graves disease. Time point: newly diagnosed GD, antithyroid drugs for less than 3 months. RNA isolated from PBMCs was used to make the TCR library. Sequencing libraries for TCR beta were prepared with iRepertoire HTBI primers and Arm-PCR of CDR3 regions. TCRdb fed the multiplex PCR reads into MiXCR, producing one record per CDR3 protein. The repertoire has under 250,000 distinct CDR3 sequences, 20% to 25% of them found once; the top ten carry more than 11%. Material: peripheral blood mononuclear cells (PBMCs), obtained at new diagnosis, from a patient treated with antithyroid drugs. Receptor source: a female donor with Graves disease.

This clonotype has a count of ten or more. The rearrangement links TRBV18 to TRBJ2-5; the D is unclear. The germline gives CDR1 KGHSH, CDR2 LQKENI. V was pared by 3 bases and J by 5 bases, with 13 bases between. This CDR3 spans 14 amino acids. The CDR3 here is CASSPSPIGETQYF. The CDR3 DNA follows: TGTGCCAGCTCACCGAGCCCTATCGGGGAGACCCAGTACTTC.

The table lists this clonotype with many counts. The V gene is TRBV6-1, the J gene TRBJ1-1; D is undetermined. Germline CDR1 MNHNS, CDR2 SASEGT. The CDR3 has 12 residues. Trimming pared 7 bases from V and 6 bases from J, leaving 12 bases between. The CDR3 reads CASNPPGAEAFF. For the CDR3, the DNA is TGTGCCAGCAACCCCCCCGGAGCTGAAGCTTTCTTT.

The rearrangement joins TRBV2 to TRBJ2-4; D is tentatively TRBD1 or TRBD2 (7 bases each). Deletions cut 7 bases from V and 0 bases from J, with 19 bases between. Germline V gene data show CDR1 as SNHLY and CDR2 as FYNNEI. This CDR3 spans 17 amino acids. CDR3 coding DNA: TGTGCCAGCACCCGGGACAGCGGGGCCATAGCCAAAAACATTCAGTACTTC. This gives the protein CASTRDSGAIAKNIQYF.

The genes are TRBV20-1 and TRBJ1-2; 7 bases are shared with TRBD1. Germline V gene sequence: CDR1 DFQATT, CDR2 SNEGSKA (reference sequence). The CDR3 has 15 amino acids. V was clipped by 1 base and J by 2 bases; unmatched bases: 7. The CDR3 sequence: CSARVPWDSNYGYTF. The CDR3 region has the DNA TGCAGTGCTAGAGTTCCCTGGGACAGCAACTATGGCTACACCTTC.

This clonotype appeared many times. J is TRBJ2-1 and V is TRBV29-1; 9 bases fit TRBD1. The J segment lost 6 bases and the V segment lost 7 bases, leaving 10 bases of the junction unmatched. CDR3 length: 14 amino acids. Per germline, CDR1 SQVTM and CDR2 ANQGSEA. Written as DNA, the CDR3 is TGCAGCGGGGGAACCGGGACAGGGATCAATGAGCAGTTCTTC. This gives the protein CSGGTGTGINEQFF.

This clonotype was detected ten times or more. The chain uses TRBV7-2 and TRBJ2-1; weak D call: TRBD2 (6 bases). CDR1 and CDR2 (germline): SGHTA, FQGNSA. The CDR3 totals 15 residues. Trimming stripped 8 bases from V and 9 bases from J, with 23 bases between. The CDR3 is CASEAWGTDYGEQFF. In DNA form, the CDR3 reads TGTGCCAGCGAAGCTTGGGGGACGGACTATGGTGAGCAGTTCTTC.

The chain links TRBV3-1 to TRBJ2-3; D might be TRBD1 (5 bases). Trimming removed 3 bases at V and 6 bases at J, with 25 bases between. Per the germline V gene, CDR1 is LGHDT and CDR2 is YNNKEL (reference sequence). The CDR3 runs 18 residues. CDR3 amino acids: CASSHLQGIFRVRDTQYF. Written as DNA, the CDR3 is TGTGCCAGCAGCCACCTCCAAGGGATTTTCAGGGTTCGGGATACGCAGTATTTT.

This clonotype was recorded at least ten times. One junction end disagrees with the germline gene, perhaps due to a read error. This chain connects TRBV7-8 to TRBJ1-5; D is perhaps TRBD1 (5 bases). Germline lookup yields CDR1 SGHVS and CDR2 FQNEAQ. The CDR3 is made up of 14 amino acids. The CDR3 here is CASRLGATNQPQHF. Here the CDR3 DNA reads TGTGCCAGCAGGTTAGGGGCCACAAATCAGCCCCAGCATTTT.

This clonotype showed up many times. Only one base separates this from a far larger clonotype, so it likely reflects a read error. CDR3 bases: TGTGCCAGCAGCTTAGCTAACGAGGGATCCTACGAGCAGTTCTTC. Translation gives CASSLANEGSYEQFF. V is TRBV11-1 and J is TRBJ2-1, with D possibly matching TRBD2 (5 bases). V lost 0 bases to trimming and J lost 10 bases, with 16 bases between them. CDR3 size: 15 residues. The V gene's germline CDR1 is SGHAT and CDR2 FQDESV (reference sequence). The entire variable domain, with the rest obtained from reference TRBV11-1 and TRBJ2-1, is as follows: EAEVAQSPRYKITEKSQAVAFWCDPISGHATLYWYRQILGQGPELLVQFQDESVVDDSQLPKDRFSAERLKGVDSTLKIQPAELGDSAMYLCASSLANEGSYEQFFGPGTRLTVL.

This clonotype was seen repeatedly, ten times or more. This rearrangement joins TRBV29-1 to TRBJ1-5, with D tentatively TRBD1 (6 bases). Germline lookup yields CDR1 SQVTM and CDR2 ANQGSEA. V gave up 2 bases and J gave up 3 bases, with 8 bases separating them. This CDR3 contains 13 residues. CDR3 nucleotide sequence: TGCAGCGTTGAAACAGGGCACAATCAGCCCCAGCATTTT. This translates into CSVETGHNQPQHF.

This clonotype was counted ten times or more. The CDR3 coding sequence is TGTGCCAGCAGCCCAGAGACATTGTCAGATACGCAGTATTTT. The encoded protein is CASSPETLSDTQYF. The V call is TRBV7-3, the J call TRBJ2-3; D is unclear. The CDR3 spans 14 residues. Germline CDR1 SGHTA, CDR2 FQGTGA. The ends were cut back, 5 bases at V and 4 bases at J, with 13 bases in the middle.